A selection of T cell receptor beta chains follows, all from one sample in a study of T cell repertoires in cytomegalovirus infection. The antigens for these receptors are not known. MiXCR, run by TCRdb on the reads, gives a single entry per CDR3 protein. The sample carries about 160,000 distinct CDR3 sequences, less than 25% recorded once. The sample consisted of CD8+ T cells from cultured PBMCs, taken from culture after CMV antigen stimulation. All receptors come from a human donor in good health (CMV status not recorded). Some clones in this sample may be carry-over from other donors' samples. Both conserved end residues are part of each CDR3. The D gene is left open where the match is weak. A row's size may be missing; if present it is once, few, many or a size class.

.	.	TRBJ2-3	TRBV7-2	TGTGCCAGCTACGGGACCCGAGATACGCAGTATTTT	CASYGTRDTQYF
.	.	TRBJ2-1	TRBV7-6	TGTGCCAGCACACCAGGGACGTATGAGCAGTTCTTC	CASTPGTYEQFF
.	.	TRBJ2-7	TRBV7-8	TGTGCCAGCAGCGTCCGGGCCGGGACACTCACCTCCTACGAGCAGTACTTC	CASSVRAGTLTSYEQYF
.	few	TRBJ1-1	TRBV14	TGTGCCAGCAGCCAAGATTATGGGGCAGGGGTAGTCGCTGAAGCTTTCTTT	CASSQDYGAGVVAEAFF
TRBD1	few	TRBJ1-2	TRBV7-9	TGTGCCAGCAGCTTAGATCGACTCCGAGGGGGCAATAGCTATGGCTACACCTTC	CASSLDRLRGGNSYGYTF
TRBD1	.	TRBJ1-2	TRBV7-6	TGTGCCAGCAGCCCGGGACAGGACTATGGCTACACCTTC	CASSPGQDYGYTF
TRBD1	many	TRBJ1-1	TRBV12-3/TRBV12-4	TGTGCCAGCAGTTTAGAGGGGGCAGGGGACACTGAAGCTTTCTTT	CASSLEGAGDTEAFF
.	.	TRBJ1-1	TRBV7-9	TGTGCCAGCAGTGGGGGCTGGGGACTCCAGAACACTGAAGCTTTCTTT	CASSGGWGLQNTEAFF
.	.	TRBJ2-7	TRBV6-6	TGTGCCAGCAGTTGGGGACAAACCTACGAGCAGTACTTC	CASSWGQTYEQYF
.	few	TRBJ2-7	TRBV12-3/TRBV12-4	TGTGCCAGCAGTTGGCGTGGCAGGGGTTACGAGCAGTACTTC	CASSWRGRGYEQYF
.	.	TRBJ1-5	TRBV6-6	TGTGCCACCACCGGGACATCTAGCAATCAGCCCCAGCATTTT	CATTGTSSNQPQHF
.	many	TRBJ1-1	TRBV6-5	TGTGCCAGTCACATTGCAGGGACCACTGAAGCTTTCTTT	CASHIAGTTEAFF
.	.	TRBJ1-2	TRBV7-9	TGTGCCAGCAGCTGGGTCAAAGGGCCAGAGGCCTATGGCTACACCTTC	CASSWVKGPEAYGYTF
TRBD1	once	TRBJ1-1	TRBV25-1	TGTGCCAGCAGTATGGACAGGGCCACTGAAGCTTTCTTT	CASSMDRATEAFF
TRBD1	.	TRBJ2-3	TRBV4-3	TGCGCCAGCAGCCAAGGGACAGGGGCAGATACGCAGTATTTT	CASSQGTGADTQYF
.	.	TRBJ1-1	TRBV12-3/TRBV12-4	TGTGCCAGCAGTTTTTGGCCTGGGGAAAGGGGTGTCACTGAAGCTTTCTTT	CASSFWPGERGVTEAFF
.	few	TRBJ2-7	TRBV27	TGTGCCAGCAGTTCCCCCCTTGGCGAGCAGTACTTC	CASSSPLGEQYF
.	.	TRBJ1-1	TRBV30	TGTGCCTGGAGGCGACAGAGGAACACTGAAGCTTTCTTT	CAWRRQRNTEAFF
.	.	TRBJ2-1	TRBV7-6	TGTGCCAGCAGCCCATACAGGCGGGGATCCTACAATGAGCAGTTCTTC	CASSPYRRGSYNEQFF
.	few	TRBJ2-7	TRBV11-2	TGTGCCAGCAGCTTAGGGAAGCCTTACGAGCAGTACTTC	CASSLGKPYEQYF
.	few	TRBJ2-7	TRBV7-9	TGTGCCAGCAGCTCCCCCAGGGGAAACGATTACGAGCAGTACTTC	CASSSPRGNDYEQYF